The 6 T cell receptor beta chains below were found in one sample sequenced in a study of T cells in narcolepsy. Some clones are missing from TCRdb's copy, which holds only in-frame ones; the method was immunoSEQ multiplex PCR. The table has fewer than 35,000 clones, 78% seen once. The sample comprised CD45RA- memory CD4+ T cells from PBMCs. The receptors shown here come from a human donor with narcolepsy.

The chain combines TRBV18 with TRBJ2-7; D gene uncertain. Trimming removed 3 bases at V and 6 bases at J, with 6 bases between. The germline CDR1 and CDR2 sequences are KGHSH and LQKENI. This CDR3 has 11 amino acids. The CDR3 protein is CASSPASEQYF. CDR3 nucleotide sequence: TGTGCCAGCTCACCCGCATCCGAGCAGTACTTC. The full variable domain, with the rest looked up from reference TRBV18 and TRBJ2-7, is NAGVMQNPRHLVRRRGQEARLRCSPMKGHSHVYWYRQLPEEGLKFMVYLQKENIIDESGMPKERFSAEFPKEGPSILRIQQVVRGDSAAYFCASSPASEQYFGPGTRLTVT.

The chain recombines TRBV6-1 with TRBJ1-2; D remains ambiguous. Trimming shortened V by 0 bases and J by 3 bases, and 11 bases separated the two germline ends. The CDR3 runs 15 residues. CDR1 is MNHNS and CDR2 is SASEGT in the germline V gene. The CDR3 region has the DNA TGTGCCAGCAGTGAAGCTTCCGGCTGGCACTATGGCTACACCTTC. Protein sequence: CASSEASGWHYGYTF.

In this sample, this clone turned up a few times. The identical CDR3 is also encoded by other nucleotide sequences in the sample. Here the CDR3 DNA reads TGTGCCAGCAGCACAGGGGATGGCTACACCTTC. Its protein is CASSTGDGYTF. This chain uses TRBV6-5 with TRBJ1-2; the match to TRBD1 covers 7 bases. The CDR3 has 11 residues. V was pared by 6 bases and J by 6 bases, with 1 base of the junction left unmatched. Germline CDR1 is MNHEY and CDR2 is SVGAGI.

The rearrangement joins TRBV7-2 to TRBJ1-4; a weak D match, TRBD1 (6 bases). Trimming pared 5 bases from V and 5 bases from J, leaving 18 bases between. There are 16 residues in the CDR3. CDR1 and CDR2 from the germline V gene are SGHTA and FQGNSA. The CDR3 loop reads CASSLNLVGGNEKLFF. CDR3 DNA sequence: TGTGCCAGCAGCCTCAATCTCGTTGGGGGCAATGAAAAACTGTTTTTT.

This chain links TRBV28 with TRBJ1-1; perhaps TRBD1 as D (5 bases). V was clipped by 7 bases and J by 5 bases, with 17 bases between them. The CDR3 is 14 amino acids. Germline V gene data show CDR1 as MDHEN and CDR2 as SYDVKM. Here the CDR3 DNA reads TGTGCCAGCACCGCTGGGGGGGTAAAAACTGAAGCTTTCTTT. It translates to CASTAGGVKTEAFF.

The CDR3, as DNA: TGTGCCAGCAGTCAAGGGGGGACCTCCTACGAGCAGTACTTC. This codes for CASSQGGTSYEQYF. The chain has TRBV6-6 and TRBJ2-7; perhaps D is TRBD1 or TRBD2 (6 bases each). The CDR3 totals 14 residues. CDR1 is MNHNY, CDR2 SVGAGI, per germline (reference sequence). V was trimmed by 5 bases and J by 0 bases, leaving 11 bases between them.